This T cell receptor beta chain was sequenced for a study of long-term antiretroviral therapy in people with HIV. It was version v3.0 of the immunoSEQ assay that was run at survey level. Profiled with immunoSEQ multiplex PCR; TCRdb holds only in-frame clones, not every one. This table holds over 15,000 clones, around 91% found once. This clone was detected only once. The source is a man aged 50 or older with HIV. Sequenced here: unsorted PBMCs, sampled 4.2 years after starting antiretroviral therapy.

Written as DNA, the CDR3 is TGTGCCTGGAGTGTTGGGACAGGATACGAGCAGTACTTC. Protein: CAWSVGTGYEQYF. The J gene is TRBJ2-7, the V gene TRBV30; TRBD1 aligns across 8 bases. The J segment lost 4 bases and the V segment lost 0 bases, leaving 2 bases of the junction unmatched. This CDR3 has 13 amino acids. Germline CDR1 is GTSNPN and CDR2 is SVGIG (reference sequence). The variable domain in full, completed from reference TRBV30 and TRBJ2-7, reads SQTIHQWPATLVQPVGSPLSLECTVEGTSNPNLYWYRQAAGRGLQLLFYSVGIGQISSEVPQNLSASRPQDRQFILSSKKLLLSDSGFYLCAWSVGTGYEQYFGPGTRLTVT.